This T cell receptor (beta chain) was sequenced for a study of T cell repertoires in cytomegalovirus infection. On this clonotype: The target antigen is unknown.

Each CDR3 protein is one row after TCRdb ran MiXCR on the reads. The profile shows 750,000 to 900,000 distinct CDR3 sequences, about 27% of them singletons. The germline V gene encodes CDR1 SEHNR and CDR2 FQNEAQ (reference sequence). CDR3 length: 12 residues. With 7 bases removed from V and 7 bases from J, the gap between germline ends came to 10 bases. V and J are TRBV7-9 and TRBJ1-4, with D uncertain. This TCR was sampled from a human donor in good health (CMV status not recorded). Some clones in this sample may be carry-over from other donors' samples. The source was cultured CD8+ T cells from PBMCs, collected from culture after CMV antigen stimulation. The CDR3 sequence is CASILDGEKLFF. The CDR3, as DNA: TGTGCCAGCATTTTAGATGGTGAAAAACTGTTTTTT.